The TCR beta chain under discussion was sequenced for a study of blood T cell repertoires in COVID-19. The wider study: Sites across the United States, Italy and Spain contributed samples from acute and convalescent COVID-19. T cells, B-cell-depleted T cells, or PBMCs provided the cDNA or gDNA that served as material.

Methods used by the authors: The authors estimated nucleated cell counts from reference gene primer amplification. Only in-frame clones appear in the TCRdb table, and some are missing; sequencing was by immunoSEQ multiplex PCR. That table is the source of V, J and clone size, and D and trimming were worked out from the DNA. The data show about 93,000 clones, 89% seen once. This clonotype originated in a man aged 55 to 70 with COVID-19, enrolled during active disease. What was sequenced was peripheral blood.

The CDR3 nucleotides are TGCGCCAGCAGCTTGGCCCCAGGGCAGCCCCAGCATTTT. It codes for CASSLAPGQPQHF. V and J are TRBV5-1 and TRBJ1-5; D is possibly TRBD1 (5 bases). From germline, CDR1 is SGHRS and CDR2 YFSETQ. V was pared by 0 bases and J by 7 bases, with 8 bases between. This CDR3 contains 13 residues.